These T cell receptor beta chains were read from a single sample in a study of control samples from healthy donors and cancer patients. TCRdb's copy holds only in-frame clones and misses some; the assay was immunoSEQ multiplex PCR. The table lists 250,000 to 300,000 clones, over 75% of them singletons, with roughly 14% in the top ten. The sequenced sample consisted of PBMCs. The source of these receptors is a woman aged 60-75 years with lung cancer. Each CDR3 is given with its conserved first and last residue. The D gene is left open where the match is weak. Part of the rows lack a size; the others show once, few, many or a class for expanded clones.

clone_size: -
d_call: TRBD2
v_call: TRBV7-9
j_call: TRBJ2-5
cdr3_aa: CASSLLGTSGGLQETQYF
cdr3_nt: TGTGCCAGCAGCTTACTTGGGACTAGCGGGGGACTCCAAGAGACCCAGTACTTC

clone_size: -
d_call: TRBD2
v_call: TRBV7-2
j_call: TRBJ2-7
cdr3_aa: CASSLGSGAGYEQYF
cdr3_nt: TGTGCCAGCAGCTTAGGTAGCGGGGCTGGGTACGAGCAGTACTTC

clone_size: -
d_call: -
v_call: TRBV28
j_call: TRBJ2-3
cdr3_aa: CASSAGLGGSTDTQYF
cdr3_nt: TGTGCCAGCAGTGCAGGCCTCGGGGGTAGCACAGATACGCAGTATTTT

clone_size: once
d_call: -
v_call: TRBV2
j_call: TRBJ2-7
cdr3_aa: CASNIGSYEQYF
cdr3_nt: TGTGCCAGCAACATAGGGAGCTACGAGCAGTACTTC

clone_size: -
d_call: TRBD1
v_call: TRBV11-3
j_call: TRBJ1-1
cdr3_aa: CASSLETGIEAFF
cdr3_nt: TGTGCCAGCAGCTTAGAGACAGGGATTGAAGCTTTCTTT

clone_size: few
d_call: -
v_call: TRBV11-2
j_call: TRBJ2-7
cdr3_aa: CASSPRASGVYEQYF
cdr3_nt: TGTGCCAGCAGCCCTCGGGCCTCGGGGGTCTACGAGCAGTACTTC

clone_size: -
d_call: -
v_call: TRBV4-2
j_call: TRBJ1-1
cdr3_aa: CASSQEGAGEAFF
cdr3_nt: TGTGCCAGCAGCCAAGAGGGTGCAGGGGAAGCTTTCTTT

clone_size: -
d_call: -
v_call: TRBV19
j_call: TRBJ2-3
cdr3_aa: CASSIAPGLTDTQYF
cdr3_nt: TGTGCCAGTAGTATAGCCCCGGGCCTCACAGATACGCAGTATTTT

clone_size: -
d_call: -
v_call: TRBV21-1
j_call: TRBJ2-7
cdr3_aa: CASSKAASGSYEQYF
cdr3_nt: TGTGCCAGCAGCAAAGCGGCTAGCGGGAGCTACGAGCAGTACTTC

clone_size: -
d_call: -
v_call: TRBV3-1/TRBV3-2
j_call: TRBJ2-3
cdr3_aa: CASSQDGGDTQYF
cdr3_nt: TGTGCCAGCAGCCAAGATGGGGGAGATACGCAGTATTTT

clone_size: -
d_call: TRBD1
v_call: TRBV3-1/TRBV3-2
j_call: TRBJ1-2
cdr3_aa: CASSQLDRGTYGYTF
cdr3_nt: TGTGCCAGCAGCCAATTGGACAGGGGAACCTATGGCTACACCTTC

clone_size: -
d_call: -
v_call: TRBV15
j_call: TRBJ2-7
cdr3_aa: CATSRDAGGYEQYF
cdr3_nt: TGTGCCACCAGCAGAGATGCAGGGGGGTACGAGCAGTACTTC

clone_size: -
d_call: -
v_call: TRBV4-2
j_call: TRBJ2-1
cdr3_aa: CASSQEPRFNNEQFF
cdr3_nt: TGTGCCAGCAGCCAAGAGCCGAGGTTTAACAATGAGCAGTTCTTC

clone_size: few
d_call: -
v_call: TRBV28
j_call: TRBJ2-2
cdr3_aa: CASSWVQSGELFF
cdr3_nt: TGTGCCAGCAGTTGGGTGCAGTCCGGGGAGCTGTTTTTT